Each of the 17 T cell receptor beta chains below was sequenced from the same sample in a study of CD8 T cells in Susac syndrome (dated by TCRdb to about 2019). Library preparation used the immunoSEQ multiplex PCR assay. RNA was extracted with the RNeasy kit and roughly 0.45 to 1 ug was reverse transcribed using random hexamers. The raw public data were reprocessed by TCRdb itself: fastp quality trimming at Q25, MiXCR clonotype calling, in-frame beta chains only. One record per CDR3 amino acid sequence lists the most common genes and DNA. Within this sample are a few hundred thousand distinct CDR3 sequences, with about 85% of them counted one time only. 0.12% of the sample belongs to the ten largest clones. The source material was CD8+ T cells from PBMCs. All receptors derive from a human donor with multiple sclerosis.

This chain joins TRBV27 and TRBJ1-1; D might be TRBD1 (5 bases). Trimming shortened V by 3 bases and J by 0 bases, and 11 bases separated the two germline ends. This CDR3 comprises 15 residues. CDR1 MNHEY and CDR2 SMNVEV come from the germline V gene (reference sequence). The CDR3 protein is CASSFIGGLNTEAFF. In DNA, the CDR3 is TGTGCCAGCAGTTTTATTGGGGGTTTGAACACTGAAGCTTTCTTT.

The chain employs TRBV15 and TRBJ2-2; tentative D call: TRBD1 (6 bases). Trimming cost V 1 base and J 2 bases, with 11 bases left between them. The V gene's germline CDR1 is LNHNV and CDR2 YYDKDF (reference sequence). This CDR3 is built from 16 residues. CDR3 sequence: CATSRGAGDNTGELFF. In DNA form, the CDR3 reads TGTGCCACCAGCAGAGGGGCAGGGGATAACACCGGGGAGCTGTTTTTT.

This chain joins TRBV19 and TRBJ2-3; D might be TRBD1 (5 bases). CDR1 and CDR2 from the germline V gene are LNHDA and SQIVND (reference sequence). The CDR3 is 13 amino acids. The V gene lost 2 bases and the J gene lost 4 bases, with 7 bases spanning the gap. CDR3 in DNA: TGTGCCAGTAGTATACCAGGGCCAGATACGCAGTATTTT. It codes for CASSIPGPDTQYF.

The chain is built from TRBV6-5 and TRBJ2-1; 11 bases agree with TRBD2. J was trimmed by 1 base and V by 3 bases; bases with no gene match: 8. The germline gives CDR1 MNHEY, CDR2 SVGAGI. This CDR3 comprises 18 residues. The DNA for the CDR3 is TGTGCCAGCAGTTATCAAGGGCTAGCGGGGGGATCCTACAATGAGCAGTTCTTC. Translated, it gives CASSYQGLAGGSYNEQFF.

This chain joins TRBV4-1 and TRBJ2-7; D might be TRBD1 or TRBD2, each matching 5 bases. Trimming took 1 base from V and 4 from J, leaving 17 bases between them. This CDR3 is built from 16 residues. Germline CDR1 MGHRA, CDR2 YSYEKL. CDR3: CASSQGLRDLTYEQYF. CDR3 coding DNA: TGCGCCAGCAGCCAAGGATTGAGGGACCTCACATACGAGCAGTACTTC.

Many counts were recorded for this clonotype. The chain carries TRBV5-1 and TRBJ2-1; the match to TRBD2 covers 8 bases. Germline loops: CDR1 SGHRS, CDR2 YFSETQ. Trimming cost V 4 bases and J 8 bases; bases outside gene matches: 2. CDR3 length: 12 amino acids. The CDR3 bases are TGCGCCAGCAGCCCGGGGGGGGATGAGCAGTTCTTC. Its translation is CASSPGGDEQFF.

The chain employs TRBV30 and TRBJ2-7; D is possibly TRBD2 (5 bases). The CDR3 is made up of 13 amino acids. The germline V gene has CDR1 GTSNPN and CDR2 SVGIG (reference sequence). Trimming took 3 bases from V and 2 from J, leaving 11 bases between them. The CDR3 DNA sequence: TGTGCCTGGAGGGAGGTGGGCGCCTACGAGCAGTACTTC. This translates into CAWREVGAYEQYF.

This chain connects TRBV28 to TRBJ2-1; D not resolved. In germline, CDR1 is MDHEN, CDR2 SYDVKM. The length of the CDR3 is 11 residues. Trimming shortened V by 4 bases and J by 7 bases, and 5 bases separated the two germline ends. The CDR3 reads CASSSENEQFF. In DNA, the CDR3 is TGTGCCAGCAGTTCCGAGAATGAGCAGTTCTTC.

The genes are TRBV6-2 or TRBV6-3 and TRBJ2-1, with 11 bases aligning to TRBD2. CDR1 is MNHEY, CDR2 SVGEGT, per germline. V was clipped by 9 bases and J by 3 bases; unmatched bases: 4. The CDR3 spans 14 residues. CDR3 loop: CASLAGGLYNEQFF. DNA of the CDR3: TGTGCCAGTTTAGCGGGAGGGCTCTACAATGAGCAGTTCTTC.

The CDR3 loop reads CASRAPVNTEAFF. CDR3 nucleotides: TGTGCCAGCAGGGCCCCGGTGAACACTGAAGCTTTCTTT. The J gene is TRBJ1-1, the V gene TRBV7-9; D is unclear. The CDR3 contains 13 residues. V gave up 6 bases and J gave up 0 bases, with 8 bases separating them. Germline lookup yields CDR1 SEHNR and CDR2 FQNEAQ (reference sequence).

The chain has TRBV4-1 and TRBJ2-5; possibly TRBD2 for D (6 bases). The CDR3 is made up of 13 amino acids. The V end was cut by 4 bases, the J end by 9 bases, with 15 bases between. The germline CDR1 and CDR2 sequences are MGHRA and YSYEKL. The CDR3 coding sequence is TGCGCCAGCAGCCGCGGAGGGGCTGATGCCCAGTACTTC. Translation gives CASSRGGADAQYF.

The chain recombines TRBV5-1 with TRBJ2-2, with TRBD1 identical over 7 bases. The CDR3 has 18 amino acids. Germline V gene sequence: CDR1 SGHRS, CDR2 YFSETQ. The J segment lost 6 bases and the V segment lost 2 bases, leaving 16 bases of the junction unmatched. The CDR3 loop reads CASSFPSSGQAGSGELFF. The CDR3 nucleotides read TGCGCCAGCAGCTTCCCCTCGTCAGGACAGGCAGGTTCCGGGGAGCTGTTTTTT.

The chain links TRBV20-1 to TRBJ2-1; D remains unclear. Trimming left V 6 bases short and J 0 bases short, with 9 bases between. The CDR3 extends over 13 amino acids. Germline V gives CDR1 DFQATT, CDR2 SNEGSKA (reference sequence). CDR3 in DNA: TGCAGTGCCGCTACCAGCTCCTACAATGAGCAGTTCTTC. This codes for CSAATSSYNEQFF.

The V and J genes are TRBV12-3 or TRBV12-4 and TRBJ1-2, with 9 bases matching TRBD1. V gave up 5 bases and J gave up 5 bases; unmatched junction bases: 18. There are 18 residues in the CDR3. The CDR3: CASSPNLWDRARKYGYTF. DNA of the CDR3: TGTGCCAGCAGTCCCAACCTCTGGGACAGGGCGCGGAAGTATGGCTACACCTTC.

This sequence joins TRBV9 and TRBJ2-7; D remains unclear. Germline CDR1 and CDR2: SGDLS and YYNGEE. The CDR3 is made up of 14 amino acids. V gave up 0 bases and J gave up 3 bases, with 10 bases separating them. CDR3 residues: CASSVEPYSYEQYF. CDR3 DNA: TGTGCCAGCAGCGTAGAGCCATACAGCTACGAGCAGTACTTC.

The CDR3, as DNA: TGTGCCAGCAGCTTAGCGGATGGGGGGGGGCCCACAGATACGCAGTATTTT. This codes for CASSLADGGGPTDTQYF. The chain links TRBV7-9 to TRBJ2-3; TRBD2 is a possible D gene (7 bases). V lost 0 bases and J lost 2, with 15 bases in between. Germline V gene lookup returns CDR1 SEHNR and CDR2 FQNEAQ (reference sequence). The CDR3 loop spans 17 amino acids.

V gene TRBV20-1 combines with J gene TRBJ2-3, with 9 bases aligning to TRBD1. Trimming took 8 bases from V and 2 from J; bases not matched to a gene: 20. Germline V CDR1 and CDR2: DFQATT, SNEGSKA (reference sequence). This CDR3 has 18 amino acids. CDR3 in DNA: TGCAGTATAAAAGGGACAGGGCCCCACGAGACCACCACAGATACGCAGTATTTT. Translation gives CSIKGTGPHETTTDTQYF.